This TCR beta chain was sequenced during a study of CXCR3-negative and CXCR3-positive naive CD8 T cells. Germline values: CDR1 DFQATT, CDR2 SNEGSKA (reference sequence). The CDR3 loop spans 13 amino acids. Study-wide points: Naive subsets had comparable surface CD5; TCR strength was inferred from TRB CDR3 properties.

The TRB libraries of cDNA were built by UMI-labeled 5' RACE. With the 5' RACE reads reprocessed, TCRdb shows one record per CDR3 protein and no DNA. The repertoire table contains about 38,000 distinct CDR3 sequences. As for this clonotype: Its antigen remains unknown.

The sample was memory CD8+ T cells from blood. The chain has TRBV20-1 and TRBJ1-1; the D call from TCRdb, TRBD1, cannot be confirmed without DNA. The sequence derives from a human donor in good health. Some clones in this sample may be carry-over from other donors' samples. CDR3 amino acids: CSARARESGEAFF.